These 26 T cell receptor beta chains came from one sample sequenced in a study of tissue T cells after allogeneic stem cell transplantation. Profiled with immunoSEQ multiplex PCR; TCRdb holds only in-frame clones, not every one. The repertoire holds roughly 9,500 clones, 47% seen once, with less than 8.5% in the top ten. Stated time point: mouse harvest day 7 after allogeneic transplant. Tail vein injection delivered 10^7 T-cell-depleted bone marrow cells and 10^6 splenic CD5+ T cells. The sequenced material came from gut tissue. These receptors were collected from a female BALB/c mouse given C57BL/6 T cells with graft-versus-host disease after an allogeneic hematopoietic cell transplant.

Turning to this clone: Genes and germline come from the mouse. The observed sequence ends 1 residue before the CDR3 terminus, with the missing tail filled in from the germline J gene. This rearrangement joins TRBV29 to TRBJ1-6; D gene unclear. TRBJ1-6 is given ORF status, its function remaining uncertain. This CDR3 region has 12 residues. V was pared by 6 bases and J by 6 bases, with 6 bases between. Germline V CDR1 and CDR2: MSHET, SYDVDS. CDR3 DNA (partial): TGTGCTAGCAGCTCTCTTAATTCGCCCCTCTAC. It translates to CASSSLNSPLY. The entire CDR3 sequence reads CASSSLNSPLYF.

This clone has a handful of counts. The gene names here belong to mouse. The CDR3 DNA, read in part, is TGTGCCAGCAGCAGCTGGGGGTCCTCCTATGAACAGTAC. Translated: CASSSWGSSYEQY. The entire CDR3 protein reads CASSSWGSSYEQYF. V usage is TRBV3 and J usage is TRBJ2-7, with TRBD2 matching over 7 bases. The read ends 1 residue before the CDR3 terminus; that terminus is restored from the germline J gene. CDR1 is SNHLY and CDR2 is FYNGKV in the germline V gene (reference sequence). The CDR3 covers 14 residues. The junction had 4 bases not matched to a gene; V was cut back by 5 bases and J by 0 bases.

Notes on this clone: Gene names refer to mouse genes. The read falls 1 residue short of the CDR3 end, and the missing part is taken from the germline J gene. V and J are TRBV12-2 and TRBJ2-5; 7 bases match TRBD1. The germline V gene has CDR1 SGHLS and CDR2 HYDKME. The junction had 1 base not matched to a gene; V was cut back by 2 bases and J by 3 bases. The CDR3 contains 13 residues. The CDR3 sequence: CASSRDSQDTQYF. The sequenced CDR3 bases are TGTGCCAGCTCTCGGGACAGTCAAGACACCCAGTAC.

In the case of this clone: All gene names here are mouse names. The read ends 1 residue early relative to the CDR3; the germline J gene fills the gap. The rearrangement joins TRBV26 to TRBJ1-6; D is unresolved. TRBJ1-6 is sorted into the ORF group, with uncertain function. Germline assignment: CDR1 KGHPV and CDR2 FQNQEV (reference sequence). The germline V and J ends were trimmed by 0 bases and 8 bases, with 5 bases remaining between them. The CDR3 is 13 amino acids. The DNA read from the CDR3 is TGTGCCAGCAGTCTGTCGAGGGATTCGCCCCTCTAC. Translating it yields CASSLSRDSPLY. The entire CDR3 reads CASSLSRDSPLYF.

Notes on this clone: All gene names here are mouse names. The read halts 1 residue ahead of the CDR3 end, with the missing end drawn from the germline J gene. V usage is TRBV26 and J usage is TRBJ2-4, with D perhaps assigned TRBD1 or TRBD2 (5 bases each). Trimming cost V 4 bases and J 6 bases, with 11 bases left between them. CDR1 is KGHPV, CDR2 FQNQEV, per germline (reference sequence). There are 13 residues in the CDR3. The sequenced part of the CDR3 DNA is TGTGCCAGCAGTCCTGGGACGGGGAACACCTTGTAC. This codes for CASSPGTGNTLY. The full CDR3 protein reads CASSPGTGNTLYF.

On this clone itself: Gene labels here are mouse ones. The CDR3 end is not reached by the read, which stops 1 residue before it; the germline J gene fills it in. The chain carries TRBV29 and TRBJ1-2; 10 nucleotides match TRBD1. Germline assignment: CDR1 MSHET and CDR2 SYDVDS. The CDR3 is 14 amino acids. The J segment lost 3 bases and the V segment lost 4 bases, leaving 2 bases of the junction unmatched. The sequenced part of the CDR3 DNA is TGTGCTAGCAGTTATGGGACAGGGGACTCCGACTACACC. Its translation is CASSYGTGDSDYT. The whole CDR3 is CASSYGTGDSDYTF.

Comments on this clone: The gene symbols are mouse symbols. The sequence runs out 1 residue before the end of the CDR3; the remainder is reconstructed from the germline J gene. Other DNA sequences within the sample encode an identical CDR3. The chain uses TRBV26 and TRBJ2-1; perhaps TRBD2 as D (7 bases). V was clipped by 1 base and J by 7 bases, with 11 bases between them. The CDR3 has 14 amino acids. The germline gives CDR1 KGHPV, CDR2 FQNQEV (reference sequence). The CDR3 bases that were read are TGTGCCAGCAGTCTGTGGGGGGCGGGGGCTGAGCAGTTC. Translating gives CASSLWGAGAEQF. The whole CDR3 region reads CASSLWGAGAEQFF.

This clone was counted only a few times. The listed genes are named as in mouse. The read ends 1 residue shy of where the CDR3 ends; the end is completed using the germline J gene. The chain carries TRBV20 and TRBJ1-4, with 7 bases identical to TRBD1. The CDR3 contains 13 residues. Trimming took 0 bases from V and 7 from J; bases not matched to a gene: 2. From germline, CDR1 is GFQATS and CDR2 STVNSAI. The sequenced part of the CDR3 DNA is TGTGGTGCTAGGGAGGCAGGGGGCGAAAGATTATTT. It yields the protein CGAREAGGERLF. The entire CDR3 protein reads CGAREAGGERLFF.

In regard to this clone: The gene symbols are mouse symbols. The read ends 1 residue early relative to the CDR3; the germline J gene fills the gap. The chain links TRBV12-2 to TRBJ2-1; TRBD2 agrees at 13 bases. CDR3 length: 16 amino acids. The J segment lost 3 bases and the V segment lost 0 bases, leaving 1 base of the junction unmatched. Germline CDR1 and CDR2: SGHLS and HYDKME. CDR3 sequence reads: CASSLGLGGRYAEQFF. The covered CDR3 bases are TGTGCCAGCTCTCTCGGACTGGGGGGGCGCTATGCTGAGCAGTTC. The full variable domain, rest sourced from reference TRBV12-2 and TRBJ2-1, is NSGVVQSPRYIIKGKGERSILKCIPISGHLSVAWYQQTQGQELKFFIQHYDKMERDKGNLPSRFSVQQFDDYHSEMNMSALELEDSAVYFCASSLGLGGRYAEQFFGPGTRLTVL.

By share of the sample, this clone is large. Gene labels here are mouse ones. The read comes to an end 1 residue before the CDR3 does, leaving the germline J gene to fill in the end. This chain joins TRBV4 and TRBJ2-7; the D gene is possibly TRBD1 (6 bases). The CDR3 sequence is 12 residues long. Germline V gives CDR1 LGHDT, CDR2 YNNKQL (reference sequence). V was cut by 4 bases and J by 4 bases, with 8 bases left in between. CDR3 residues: CASSSGQYEQYF. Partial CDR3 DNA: TGTGCCAGCAGCTCGGGACAATATGAACAGTAC.

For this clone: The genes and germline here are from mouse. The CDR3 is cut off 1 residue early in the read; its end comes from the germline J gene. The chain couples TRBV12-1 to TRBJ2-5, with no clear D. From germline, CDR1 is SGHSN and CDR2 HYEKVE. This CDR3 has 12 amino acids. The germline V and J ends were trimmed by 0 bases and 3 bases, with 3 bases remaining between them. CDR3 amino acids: CASSLTQDTQYF. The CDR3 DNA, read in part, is TGTGCCAGCTCTCTCACGCAAGACACCCAGTAC.

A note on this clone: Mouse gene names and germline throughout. CDR3: CASSFTGSQNTLYF. The sequenced CDR3 bases are TGTGCCAGCAGCTTTACAGGGAGTCAAAACACCTTGTAC. This chain joins TRBV3 and TRBJ2-4; perhaps TRBD1 as D (6 bases). The CDR3 goes on 1 residue after the read ends, and that part is filled in from the germline J gene. The CDR3 runs 14 residues. V was clipped by 3 bases and J by 0 bases, with 7 bases between them. The germline CDR1 and CDR2 sequences are SNHLY and FYNGKV (reference sequence). Full variable domain (rest looked up from reference TRBV3 and TRBJ2-4): GPKVLQIPSHQIIDMGQMVTLNCDPVSNHLYFYWYKQILGQQMEFLVNFYNGKVMEKSKLFKDQFSVERPDGSYFTLKIQPTALEDSAVYFCASSFTGSQNTLYFGAGTRLSVL.

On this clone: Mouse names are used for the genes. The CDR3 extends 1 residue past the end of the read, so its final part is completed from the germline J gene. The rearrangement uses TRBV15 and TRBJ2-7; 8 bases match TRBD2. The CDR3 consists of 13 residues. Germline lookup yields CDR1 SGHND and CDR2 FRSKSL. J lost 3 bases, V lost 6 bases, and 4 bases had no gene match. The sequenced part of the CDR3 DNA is TGTGCCAGCAGCCCGACTGGGGTCTATGAACAGTAC. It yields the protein CASSPTGVYEQY. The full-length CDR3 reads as CASSPTGVYEQYF.

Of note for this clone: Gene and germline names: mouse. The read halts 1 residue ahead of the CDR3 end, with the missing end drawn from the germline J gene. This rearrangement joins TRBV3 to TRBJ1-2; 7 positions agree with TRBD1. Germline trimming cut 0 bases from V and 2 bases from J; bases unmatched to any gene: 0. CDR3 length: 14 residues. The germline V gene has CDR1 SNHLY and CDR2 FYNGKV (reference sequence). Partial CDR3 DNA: TGTGCCAGCAGCTTAGCAGGGGGCAACTCCGACTACACC. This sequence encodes CASSLAGGNSDYT. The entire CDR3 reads CASSLAGGNSDYTF.

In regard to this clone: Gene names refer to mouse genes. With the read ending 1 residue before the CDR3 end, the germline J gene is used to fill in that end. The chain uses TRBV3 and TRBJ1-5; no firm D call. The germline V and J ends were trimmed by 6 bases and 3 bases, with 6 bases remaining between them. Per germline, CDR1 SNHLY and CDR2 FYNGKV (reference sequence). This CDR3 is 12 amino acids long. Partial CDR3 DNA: TGTGCCAGCAGTTCAGTCAACCAGGCTCCGCTT. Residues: CASSSVNQAPL. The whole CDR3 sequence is CASSSVNQAPLF.

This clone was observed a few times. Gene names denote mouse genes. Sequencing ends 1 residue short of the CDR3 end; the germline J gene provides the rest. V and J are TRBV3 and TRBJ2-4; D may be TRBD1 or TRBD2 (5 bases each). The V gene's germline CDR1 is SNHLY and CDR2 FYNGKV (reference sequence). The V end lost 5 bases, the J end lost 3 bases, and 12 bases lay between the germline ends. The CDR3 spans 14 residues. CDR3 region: CASSLSGDQNTLYF. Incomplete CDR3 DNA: TGTGCCAGCAGCCTATCCGGGGACCAAAACACCTTGTAC. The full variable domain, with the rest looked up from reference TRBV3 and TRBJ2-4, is GPKVLQIPSHQIIDMGQMVTLNCDPVSNHLYFYWYKQILGQQMEFLVNFYNGKVMEKSKLFKDQFSVERPDGSYFTLKIQPTALEDSAVYFCASSLSGDQNTLYFGAGTRLSVL.

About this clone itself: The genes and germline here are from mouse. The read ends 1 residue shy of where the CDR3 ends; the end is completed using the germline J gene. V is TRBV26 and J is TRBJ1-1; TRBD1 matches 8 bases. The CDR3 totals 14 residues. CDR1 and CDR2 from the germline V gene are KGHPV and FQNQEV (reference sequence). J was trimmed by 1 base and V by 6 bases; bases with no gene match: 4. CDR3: CASSSGTGNTEVFF. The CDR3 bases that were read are TGTGCCAGCAGCTCCGGGACAGGGAACACAGAAGTCTTC.

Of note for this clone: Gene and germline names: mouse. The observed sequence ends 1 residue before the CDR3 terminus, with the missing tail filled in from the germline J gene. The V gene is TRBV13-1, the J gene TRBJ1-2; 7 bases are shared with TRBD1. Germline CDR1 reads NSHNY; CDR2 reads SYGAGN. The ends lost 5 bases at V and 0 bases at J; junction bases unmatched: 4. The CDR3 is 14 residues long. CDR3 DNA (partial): TGTGCCAGCAGCTCCGGGACAGCAAACTCCGACTACACC. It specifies CASSSGTANSDYT. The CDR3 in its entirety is CASSSGTANSDYTF.

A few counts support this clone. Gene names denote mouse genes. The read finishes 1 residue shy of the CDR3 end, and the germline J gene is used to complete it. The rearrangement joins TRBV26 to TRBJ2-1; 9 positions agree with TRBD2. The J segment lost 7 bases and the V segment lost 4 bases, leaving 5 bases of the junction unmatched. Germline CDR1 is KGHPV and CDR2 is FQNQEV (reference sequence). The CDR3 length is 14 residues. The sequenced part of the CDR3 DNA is TGTGCCAGCAGTCGAGTGGGGGGGCGCGCTGAGCAGTTC. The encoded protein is CASSRVGGRAEQF. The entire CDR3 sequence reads CASSRVGGRAEQFF.

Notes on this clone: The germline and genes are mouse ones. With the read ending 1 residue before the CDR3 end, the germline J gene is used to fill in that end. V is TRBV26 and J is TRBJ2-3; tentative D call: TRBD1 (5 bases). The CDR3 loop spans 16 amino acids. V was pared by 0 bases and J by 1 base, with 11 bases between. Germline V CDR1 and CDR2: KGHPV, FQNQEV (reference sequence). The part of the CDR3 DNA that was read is TGTGCCAGCAGTCTGTCGAGGGGAGGGGGTGCAGAAACGCTGTAT. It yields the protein CASSLSRGGGAETLY. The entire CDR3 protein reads CASSLSRGGGAETLYF.

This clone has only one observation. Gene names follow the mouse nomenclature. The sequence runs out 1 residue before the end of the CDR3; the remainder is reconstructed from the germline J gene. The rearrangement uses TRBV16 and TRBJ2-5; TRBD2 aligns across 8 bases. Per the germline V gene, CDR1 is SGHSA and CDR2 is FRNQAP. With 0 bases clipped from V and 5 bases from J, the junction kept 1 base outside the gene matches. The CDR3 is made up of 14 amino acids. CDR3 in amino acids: CASSLDGGADTQYF. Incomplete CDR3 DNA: TGTGCAAGCAGCTTAGACGGGGGGGCAGACACCCAGTAC.

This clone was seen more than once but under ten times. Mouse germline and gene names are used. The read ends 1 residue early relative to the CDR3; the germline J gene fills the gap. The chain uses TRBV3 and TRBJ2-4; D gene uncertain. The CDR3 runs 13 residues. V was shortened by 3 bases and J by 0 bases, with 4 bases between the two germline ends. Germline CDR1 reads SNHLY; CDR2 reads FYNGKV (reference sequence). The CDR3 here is CASSLSSQNTLYF. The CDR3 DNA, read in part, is TGTGCCAGCAGCTTGAGTAGTCAAAACACCTTGTAC.

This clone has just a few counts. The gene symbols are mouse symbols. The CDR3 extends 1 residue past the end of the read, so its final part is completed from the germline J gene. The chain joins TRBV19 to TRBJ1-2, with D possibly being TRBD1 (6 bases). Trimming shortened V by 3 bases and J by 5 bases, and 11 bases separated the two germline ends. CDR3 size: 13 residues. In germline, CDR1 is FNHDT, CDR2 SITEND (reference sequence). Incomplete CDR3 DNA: TGTGCCAGCAGTAGCCAGGGGTGGTCCGACTACACC. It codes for CASSSQGWSDYT. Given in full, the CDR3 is CASSSQGWSDYTF.

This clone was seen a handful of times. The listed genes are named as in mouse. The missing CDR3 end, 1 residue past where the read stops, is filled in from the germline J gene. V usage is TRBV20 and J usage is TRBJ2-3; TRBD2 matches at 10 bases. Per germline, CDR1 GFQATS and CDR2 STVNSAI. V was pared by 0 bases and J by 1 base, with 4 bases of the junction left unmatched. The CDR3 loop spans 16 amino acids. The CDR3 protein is CGARDWGGARAETLYF. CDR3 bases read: TGTGGTGCTAGGGACTGGGGGGGCGCTCGTGCAGAAACGCTGTAT.

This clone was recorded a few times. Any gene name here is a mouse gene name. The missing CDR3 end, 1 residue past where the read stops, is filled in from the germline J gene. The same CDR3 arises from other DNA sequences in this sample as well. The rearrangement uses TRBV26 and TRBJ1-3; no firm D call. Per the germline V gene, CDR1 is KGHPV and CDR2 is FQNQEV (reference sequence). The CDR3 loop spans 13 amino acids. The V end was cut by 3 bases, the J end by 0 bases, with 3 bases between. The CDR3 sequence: CASSLYSGNTLYF. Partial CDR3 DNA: TGTGCCAGCAGTCTATATTCTGGAAATACGCTCTAT.

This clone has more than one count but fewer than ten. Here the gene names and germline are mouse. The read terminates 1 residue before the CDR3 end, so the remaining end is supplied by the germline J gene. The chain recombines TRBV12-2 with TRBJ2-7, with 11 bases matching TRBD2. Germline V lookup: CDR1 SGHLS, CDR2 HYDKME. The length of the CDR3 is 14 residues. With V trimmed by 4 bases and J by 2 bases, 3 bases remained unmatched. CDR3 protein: CASSWDWGTYEQYF. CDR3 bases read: TGTGCCAGCTCCTGGGACTGGGGGACCTATGAACAGTAC.